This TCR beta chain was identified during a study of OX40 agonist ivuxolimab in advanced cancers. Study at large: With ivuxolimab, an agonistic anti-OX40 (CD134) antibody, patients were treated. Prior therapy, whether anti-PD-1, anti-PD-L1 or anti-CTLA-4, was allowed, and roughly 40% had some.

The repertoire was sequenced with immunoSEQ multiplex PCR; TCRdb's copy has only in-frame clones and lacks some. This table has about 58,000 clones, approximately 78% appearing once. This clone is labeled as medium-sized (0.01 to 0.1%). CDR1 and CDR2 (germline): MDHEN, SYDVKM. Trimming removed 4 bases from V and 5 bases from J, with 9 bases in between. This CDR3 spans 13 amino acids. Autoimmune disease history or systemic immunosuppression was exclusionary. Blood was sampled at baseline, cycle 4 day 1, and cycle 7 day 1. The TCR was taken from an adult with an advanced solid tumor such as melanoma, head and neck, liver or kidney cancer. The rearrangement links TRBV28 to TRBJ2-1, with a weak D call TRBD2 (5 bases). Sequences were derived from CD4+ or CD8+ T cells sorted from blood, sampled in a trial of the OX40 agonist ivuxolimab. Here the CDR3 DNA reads TGTGCCAGCAGTTCCCCGGGGAACAATGAGCAGTTCTTC. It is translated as CASSSPGNNEQFF.